The clone carrying this TCR beta chain was found a few times. Its antigen is unidentified. V was clipped by 0 bases and J by 6 bases; unmatched bases: 7. The CDR3 is made up of 16 amino acids. Germline lookup yields CDR1 SGHRS and CDR2 YFSETQ. Study-wide results and limits: Tumor Treg TCRs overlapped most with tumor naive CD4+ cells.

TCRdb fed the 5' RACE reads into MiXCR, producing one record per CDR3 protein. The table has approximately 41,000 distinct CDR3 sequences, less than 30% seen once. Input material: memory CD4+ T cells sorted from a lymph node. The subset: memory CD4+ T cells, CD4+CD45RO+CD25-. The rearrangement uses TRBV5-1 and TRBJ1-2; 11 nucleotides match TRBD1. The origin of this receptor is a female donor with breast cancer. DNA of the CDR3: TGCGCCAGCAGCTTGGGGACAGGGGGCGAGATCGATGGCTACACCTTC. Its protein is CASSLGTGGEIDGYTF. Variable domain in full (rest from reference TRBV5-1 and TRBJ1-2): KAGVTQTPRYLIKTRGQQVTLSCSPISGHRSVSWYQQTPGQGLQFLFEYFSETQRNKGNFPGRFSGRQFSNSRSEMNVSTLELGDSALYLCASSLGTGGEIDGYTFGSGTRLTVV.